This T cell receptor (beta chain) derives from a study of shared clonotypes between healthy human individuals. Study observations and caveats: What naive subsets generally showed was a larger estimated richness than memory subsets showed.

This clone was detected a few times. Its target is unknown. The method was immunoSEQ multiplex PCR; TCRdb's version includes in-frame clones alone and lacks a portion of them. The data show some 1,100,000 clones, about 84% seen once. Looked up from germline, CDR1 is SGHRS and CDR2 is YFSETQ. Trimming left V 7 bases short and J 0 bases short, with 10 bases between. CDR3 length: 14 residues. What was sequenced was memory CD4+ T cells from PBMCs. Subset meaning: CD45RA-negative fraction. The rearrangement links TRBV5-1 to TRBJ2-2; D not resolved. This sequence was found in a man aged 18 to 29 in good health. Some clones in this sample may be carry-over from other donors' samples. The DNA for the CDR3 is TGCGCCAGCGGCCCGGGCCCGAACACCGGGGAGCTGTTTTTT. This gives the protein CASGPGPNTGELFF.